The clone carrying this TCR beta chain was detected a few times. Its antigen is still unknown. Extracted RNA was reverse transcribed into cDNA, the sequencing template. TCRdb's copy holds only in-frame clones and misses some; the assay was immunoSEQ multiplex PCR. This sample has roughly 13,000 clones, with 50% to 60% found just once. The sample comes from a study of CD8+ T cells in alopecia areata. The study's findings and limits: Relative to normal scalp, lesional scalp, especially alopecia totalis/universalis, showed higher clonality. Resident alphabeta T-cell populations of normal skin are likewise subject to sequencing in scalp samples.

Samples from alopecia areata patients were lesional scalp punch biopsies and peripheral blood. This CDR3 comprises 15 residues. Trimming took 3 bases from V and 1 from J, leaving 12 bases between them. The germline V gene encodes CDR1 ENHRY and CDR2 SYGVKD. The TCR was taken from a human donor with alopecia areata. Specimen: skin, collected at week 0. This rearrangement joins TRBV10-3 to TRBJ1-1, with D possibly matching TRBD1 (6 bases). The CDR3 bases are TGTGCCATCAGTGATGGGACACTTCCGAACACTGAAGCTTTCTTT. Protein: CAISDGTLPNTEAFF.